These 23 T cell receptor beta chains share one sample of origin, sequenced in a study of blood T cell repertoires in COVID-19 (dated by TCRdb to 2018 to 2021). Preparation of the library involved the immunoSEQ multiplex PCR assay. The source is immuneACCESS, and TCRdb retained only in-frame sequences with V and J called. Part of the clones is not carried over; for the studies checked, unresolved V genes explain less than half of this, and the remainder is unexplained. This sample has 70,000 to 95,000 clones in its table, and 75% to 85% of those were observed once. The top ten clones comprise around 20% of the sample. Sequencing input: peripheral blood. Source of these receptors: a woman aged 70-85 years with acute or convalescent COVID-19.

The rearrangement joins TRBV27 to TRBJ1-6, with D unclear. The V gene's germline CDR1 is MNHEY and CDR2 SMNVEV (reference sequence). The CDR3 loop spans 12 amino acids. The germline V and J ends were trimmed by 2 bases and 9 bases, with 5 bases remaining between them. The CDR3 coding sequence is TGTGCCAGCAGTTTAAACGGTTCACCCCTCCACTTT. It specifies CASSLNGSPLHF.

This clone was recorded only once. V and J are TRBV2 and TRBJ2-3; 9 bases map to TRBD1. The CDR3 runs 14 residues. The V gene's germline CDR1 is SNHLY and CDR2 FYNNEI. With 6 bases clipped from V and 5 bases from J, the junction kept 6 bases outside the gene matches. CDR3 residues: CASSAGQGRDTQYF. The CDR3, as DNA: TGTGCCAGCAGCGCCGGACAGGGGAGAGATACGCAGTATTTT.

This chain links TRBV7-8 with TRBJ2-1; D possibly corresponds to TRBD1 (5 bases). The CDR3 contains 15 residues. V was trimmed by 5 bases and J by 3 bases, leaving 14 bases between them. The V gene's germline CDR1 is SGHVS and CDR2 FQNEAQ. The CDR3 region is CASSVQGANYNEQFF. Here the CDR3 DNA reads TGTGCCAGCAGCGTCCAGGGTGCGAACTACAATGAGCAGTTCTTC.

V is TRBV28 and J is TRBJ2-1, with 7 bases fitting TRBD2. V shed 5 bases, J shed 7 bases, and the junction held 17 bases outside the gene matches. CDR1 and CDR2 (germline): MDHEN, SYDVKM. This CDR3 spans 17 amino acids. CDR3 in amino acids: CASSLESGREILNEQFF. CDR3 in DNA: TGTGCCAGCAGTCTCGAGTCGGGGCGGGAGATTCTGAATGAGCAGTTCTTC.

There are a few counts of this clone. V is TRBV18 and J is TRBJ2-7, with TRBD2 matching over 9 bases. Trimming took 3 bases from V and 1 from J; bases not matched to a gene: 10. Per germline, CDR1 KGHSH and CDR2 LQKENI. This CDR3 is 17 amino acids long. The CDR3 loop reads CASSPRVAGAVSYEQYF. Here the CDR3 DNA reads TGTGCCAGCTCACCCAGGGTAGCGGGAGCGGTGTCCTACGAGCAGTACTTC. Based on the CDR3 plus reference TRBV18 and TRBJ2-7, the full variable domain is NAGVMQNPRHLVRRRGQEARLRCSPMKGHSHVYWYRQLPEEGLKFMVYLQKENIIDESGMPKERFSAEFPKEGPSILRIQQVVRGDSAAYFCASSPRVAGAVSYEQYFGPGTRLTVT.

The chain has TRBV11-2 and TRBJ1-2; D is unresolved. Trimming cost V 6 bases and J 2 bases, with 19 bases left between them. CDR1 is SGHAT, CDR2 FQNNGV, per germline. This CDR3 has 16 residues. In DNA, the CDR3 is TGTGCCAGCAGAAGTAGTGGGCACCAACCCAACTATGGCTACACCTTC. Its translation: CASRSSGHQPNYGYTF. Based on the CDR3 plus reference TRBV11-2 and TRBJ1-2, the full variable domain is EAGVAQSPRYKIIEKRQSVAFWCNPISGHATLYWYQQILGQGPKLLIQFQNNGVVDDSQLPKDRFSAERLKGVDSTLKIQPAKLEDSAVYLCASRSSGHQPNYGYTFGSGTRLTVV.

The rearrangement joins TRBV3-1 (or the pseudogene TRBV3-2) to TRBJ2-5, with D unresolved. The CDR3 length is 13 residues. Trimming took 1 base from V and 1 from J, leaving 4 bases between them. The germline CDR1 and CDR2 sequences are LGHDT and YNNKEL (reference sequence). Here the CDR3 DNA reads TGTGCCAGCAGCCAAGGAGCCCAAGAGACCCAGTACTTC. Its protein product is CASSQGAQETQYF.

The CDR3 bases are TGCAGCGTCGAGGCCCGGGGACTGAGCTCCTACAATGAGCAGTTCTTC. Translating it yields CSVEARGLSSYNEQFF. V gene TRBV29-1 combines with J gene TRBJ2-1; D is perhaps TRBD2 (6 bases). The CDR3 is made up of 16 amino acids. Germline lookup yields CDR1 SQVTM and CDR2 ANQGSEA. V lost 6 bases and J lost 0, with 18 bases in between.

This clone was recorded a few times. This chain connects TRBV11-3 to TRBJ2-3; TRBD2 matches 10 bases. The CDR3 has 18 amino acids. Trimming cost V 5 bases and J 0 bases; bases outside gene matches: 11. The germline gives CDR1 SGHNT, CDR2 YENEEA. CDR3: CASSLGVAGGSSTDTQYF. As DNA, the CDR3 is TGTGCCAGCAGCCTCGGGGTAGCGGGAGGATCGAGCACAGATACGCAGTATTTT.

The chain carries TRBV5-1 and TRBJ2-3, with 13 bases identical to TRBD2. V lost 4 bases to trimming and J lost 0 bases; unmatched junction nucleotides: 5. Looked up from germline, CDR1 is SGHRS and CDR2 is YFSETQ. This CDR3 comprises 17 residues. The CDR3 sequence is CASSVGLAGPSTDTQYF. Here the CDR3 DNA reads TGCGCCAGCAGCGTGGGACTAGCGGGACCTAGCACAGATACGCAGTATTTT.

The chain has TRBV7-8 and TRBJ1-6; 9 bases match TRBD1. CDR1 is SGHVS, CDR2 FQNEAQ, per germline. The CDR3 totals 13 residues. The trim removed 5 bases at V and 12 bases at J, leaving 5 bases unmatched. The CDR3 sequence is CASSPDRGEPLHF. For the CDR3, the DNA is TGTGCCAGCAGCCCGGACAGGGGAGAACCCCTCCACTTT.

This clone has only a few counts. This rearrangement joins TRBV5-1 to TRBJ1-3; 7 bases align to TRBD1. V was clipped by 4 bases and J by 4 bases; unmatched bases: 11. Germline values: CDR1 SGHRS, CDR2 YFSETQ. The CDR3 is made up of 16 amino acids. The CDR3 region has the DNA TGCGCCAGCAGCGCCTCGACAGGGTCGGCGGGAAACACCATATATTTT. This encodes CASSASTGSAGNTIYF.

The CDR3 loop is CATTGGGRAGDNQPQHF. DNA for the CDR3: TGTGCCACCACAGGGGGGGGAAGGGCTGGGGACAATCAGCCCCAGCATTTT. The chain joins TRBV19 to TRBJ1-5; 8 nucleotides align to TRBD1. J gave up 3 bases and V 10 bases, and 17 bases lay outside the gene matches. The CDR3 loop spans 17 amino acids. Germline V gene data show CDR1 as LNHDA and CDR2 as SQIVND (reference sequence). The full variable domain, completed using reference TRBV19 and TRBJ1-5, is DGGITQSPKYLFRKEGQNVTLSCEQNLNHDAMYWYRQDPGQGLRLIYYSQIVNDFQKGDIAEGYSVSREKKESFPLTVTSAQKNPTAFYLCATTGGGRAGDNQPQHFGDGTRLSIL.

The rearrangement uses TRBV6-5 and TRBJ1-5, with D unresolved. The V and J ends lost 2 bases and 7 bases respectively, with 9 bases between them. The germline V gene encodes CDR1 MNHEY and CDR2 SVGAGI. This CDR3 is 13 amino acids long. CDR3 sequence reads: CASSYQEGQPQHF. The DNA of the CDR3 is TGTGCCAGCAGTTACCAGGAGGGACAGCCCCAGCATTTT.

The V gene is TRBV3-1 (or the pseudogene TRBV3-2), the J gene TRBJ1-2, with 12 bases identical to TRBD1. The CDR3 runs to 16 residues. Per germline, CDR1 LGHDT and CDR2 YNNKEL (reference sequence). The V and J ends lost 4 bases and 7 bases, in that order; junction bases with no gene match: 10. The CDR3 reads CASSLGTGGPRSGYTF. In nucleotides, the CDR3 is TGTGCCAGCAGCCTCGGGACAGGGGGCCCTCGAAGTGGCTACACCTTC.

V gene TRBV15 combines with J gene TRBJ2-2; D is unclear. Germline-derived CDR1 and CDR2 are LNHNV and YYDKDF (reference sequence). V was pared by 0 bases and J by 5 bases, with 7 bases between. CDR3 length: 14 amino acids. The CDR3 sequence is CATSRDHTTGELFF. CDR3 nucleotides: TGTGCCACCAGCAGAGATCATACAACCGGGGAGCTGTTTTTT. The full variable domain, completed using reference TRBV15 and TRBJ2-2, is DAMVIQNPRYQVTQFGKPVTLSCSQTLNHNVMYWYQQKSSQAPKLLFHYYDKDFNNEADTPDNFQSRRPNTSFCFLDIRSPGLGDTAMYLCATSRDHTTGELFFGEGSRLTVL.

To note about this clone: This specimen includes other DNA sequences encoding the same CDR3. The chain has TRBV29-1 and TRBJ1-2; D may be TRBD1 (5 bases). This CDR3 has 11 amino acids. The germline CDR1 and CDR2 sequences are SQVTM and ANQGSEA. Trimming pared 4 bases from V and 8 bases from J, leaving 11 bases between. The CDR3 sequence: CSVGGEGGYTF. In DNA form, the CDR3 reads TGCAGCGTTGGGGGGGAGGGGGGCTACACCTTC.

The V and J genes are TRBV19 and TRBJ2-7; D is uncertain. Germline V gene lookup returns CDR1 LNHDA and CDR2 SQIVND (reference sequence). The CDR3 covers 14 residues. Trimming left V 4 bases short and J 1 base short, with 11 bases between. The CDR3 sequence is CASSNFHGSYEQYF. The CDR3 DNA is TGTGCCAGTAGTAATTTCCACGGGTCCTACGAGCAGTACTTC.

This clone came up once. The chain employs TRBV19 and TRBJ1-2, with a weak D call TRBD1 (6 bases). Per germline, CDR1 LNHDA and CDR2 SQIVND (reference sequence). The CDR3 consists of 14 residues. Deletions cut 9 bases from V and 4 bases from J, with 18 bases between. As DNA, the CDR3 is TGTGCCAGCCACGACAGGAAGATTGGCTATGGCTACACCTTC. It translates to CASHDRKIGYGYTF. Filled out from reference TRBV19 and TRBJ1-2, the complete variable domain reads DGGITQSPKYLFRKEGQNVTLSCEQNLNHDAMYWYRQDPGQGLRLIYYSQIVNDFQKGDIAEGYSVSREKKESFPLTVTSAQKNPTAFYLCASHDRKIGYGYTFGSGTRLTVV.

The V call is TRBV2, the J call TRBJ1-6, with 7 positions matching TRBD1. The CDR3 is 15 residues long. Germline CDR1 is SNHLY and CDR2 is FYNNEI. With V trimmed by 6 bases and J by 7 bases, 9 bases remained unmatched. The CDR3 DNA reads as TGTGCCAGCAGGCCCGACAGGGCCGGGAATTCACCCCTCCACTTT. It yields the protein CASRPDRAGNSPLHF.

CDR3 bases: TGTGCCAGCAGCAGAAAGAGGACTAGCGATTCCGGGGAGCTGTTTTTT. This encodes CASSRKRTSDSGELFF. This chain connects TRBV3-1 (or the pseudogene TRBV3-2) to TRBJ2-2, with TRBD2 matching 9 bases. CDR1 and CDR2 from the germline V gene are LGHDT and YNNKEL (reference sequence). J lost 6 bases, V lost 5 bases, and 10 bases had no gene match. The CDR3 consists of 16 residues.

The chain has TRBV6-5 and TRBJ1-5, with 8 positions matching TRBD1. The J segment lost 6 bases and the V segment lost 0 bases, leaving 7 bases of the junction unmatched. CDR1 MNHEY and CDR2 SVGAGI come from the germline V gene. This CDR3 region has 16 residues. CDR3 in amino acids: CASSYSSRGLSQPQHF. The CDR3 coding sequence is TGTGCCAGCAGTTACTCGAGCAGGGGGCTAAGTCAGCCCCAGCATTTT.

The V call is TRBV15, the J call TRBJ1-1; possible D gene TRBD1, 5 bases. The germline V and J ends were trimmed by 9 bases and 1 base, with 12 bases remaining between them. Germline assignment: CDR1 LNHNV and CDR2 YYDKDF (reference sequence). CDR3 length: 13 residues. The CDR3 nucleotides read TGTGCCACGAGGAGACAGAAGAACACTGAAGCTTTCTTT. This sequence encodes CATRRQKNTEAFF. Full variable domain (missing parts from reference TRBV15 and TRBJ1-1): DAMVIQNPRYQVTQFGKPVTLSCSQTLNHNVMYWYQQKSSQAPKLLFHYYDKDFNNEADTPDNFQSRRPNTSFCFLDIRSPGLGDTAMYLCATRRQKNTEAFFGQGTRLTVV.